This entry lists 5 T cell receptor beta chains sequenced from one sample in a study of PD-L1 blockade in urothelial cancer. Time point defined: pretreatment peripheral blood. Here immunoSEQ multiplex PCR was the method, and the copy in TCRdb shows in-frame clones only, minus some. The data hold 35,000 to 40,000 clones, with around 81% observed a single time. Here the sequenced sample was PBMCs, taken around atezolizumab (anti-PD-L1) treatment. The receptors shown here come from a man older than 75 with urothelial cancer.

The V and J genes are TRBV11-2 and TRBJ2-2, with 8 bases that match TRBD2. Looked up from germline, CDR1 is SGHAT and CDR2 is FQNNGV. The CDR3 loop spans 18 amino acids. V lost 7 bases, J lost 0 bases, and 13 bases stayed unmatched. CDR3 nucleotide sequence: TGTGCCAGCAACCCACGGGCGACTAGCGCCCCGAACACCGGGGAGCTGTTTTTT. Amino acids: CASNPRATSAPNTGELFF.

This clone was seen only once. This chain joins TRBV29-1 and TRBJ2-3, with TRBD1 as a possible D gene (6 bases). V lost 4 bases and J lost 1, with 15 bases in between. CDR3 length equals 15 residues. The V gene's germline CDR1 is SQVTM and CDR2 ANQGSEA. The DNA of the CDR3 is TGCAGCGTTGTCAGAGATCCAGGGGGCACAGATACGCAGTATTTT. This codes for CSVVRDPGGTDTQYF.

This chain connects TRBV9 to TRBJ2-2, with a possible D match to TRBD1 (5 bases). The CDR3 extends over 15 amino acids. Germline-derived CDR1 and CDR2 are SGDLS and YYNGEE. Trimming shortened V by 0 bases and J by 7 bases, and 13 bases separated the two germline ends. CDR3 loop: CASSVEPKGIGELFF. The CDR3 coding sequence is TGTGCCAGCAGCGTAGAGCCCAAGGGGATCGGGGAGCTGTTTTTT.

The count of this clone is one. The chain combines TRBV25-1 with TRBJ2-2; 11 nucleotides align to TRBD1. The junction had 2 bases not matched to a gene; V was cut back by 4 bases and J by 4 bases. Germline assignment: CDR1 MGHDK and CDR2 SYGVNS. This CDR3 comprises 15 residues. The CDR3 DNA reads TGTGCCAGCAGTGGGACAGGGGGCGGCACCGGGGAGCTGTTTTTT. Its protein product is CASSGTGGGTGELFF.

This chain links TRBV19 with TRBJ1-1; D remains ambiguous. The CDR3 is 14 residues long. In germline, CDR1 is LNHDA, CDR2 SQIVND (reference sequence). The V end lost 3 bases, the J end lost 6 bases, and 14 bases lay between the germline ends. In DNA, the CDR3 is TGTGCCAGTAGTATCTCATGGAGTAGACCTGAAGCTTTCTTT. Protein sequence: CASSISWSRPEAFF. Filled out from reference TRBV19 and TRBJ1-1, the complete variable domain reads DGGITQSPKYLFRKEGQNVTLSCEQNLNHDAMYWYRQDPGQGLRLIYYSQIVNDFQKGDIAEGYSVSREKKESFPLTVTSAQKNPTAFYLCASSISWSRPEAFFGQGTRLTVV.